A single sample is the source of the 19 T cell receptor beta chains below, sequenced in a study of blood T cell repertoires in COVID-19. The method was immunoSEQ multiplex PCR; TCRdb's version includes in-frame clones alone and lacks a portion of them. The data show a few hundred thousand clones, 65% to 90% seen once. The sequenced material came from peripheral blood. These receptors came from a human donor in a cohort sampled during active COVID-19.

This clone appeared once. The junction departs from the called germline gene at one end, perhaps through a read error. The V gene is TRBV3-1 (or the pseudogene TRBV3-2), the J gene TRBJ2-7; D not certain. The CDR3 runs to 13 residues. Germline V gene lookup returns CDR1 LGHDT and CDR2 YNNKEL (reference sequence). This chain's CDR3 is CASSQEESYGQYF. CDR3 nucleotides: TGTGCCAGCAGCCAAGAAGAATCTTACGGGCAGTACTTC.

The chain combines TRBV13 with TRBJ2-2, with D possibly being TRBD1 (6 bases). The CDR3 has 14 residues. Trimming removed 6 bases from V and 4 bases from J, with 12 bases in between. The germline V gene encodes CDR1 PRHDT and CDR2 FYEKMQ (reference sequence). CDR3 sequence reads: CASRPQGPTGELFF. CDR3 bases: TGTGCCAGCAGACCACAGGGACCCACCGGGGAGCTGTTTTTT.

This clone occurred many times. This chain uses TRBV5-1 with TRBJ1-2, with 7 bases identical to TRBD1. The CDR3 is 16 amino acids. Losses at the gene ends were 0 bases for V and 4 bases for J; bases not matched to a gene: 9. Germline values: CDR1 SGHRS, CDR2 YFSETQ. In DNA, the CDR3 is TGCGCCAGCAGCTTGGGGGGACAGCTCGTCAGCTATGGCTACACCTTC. Amino acids: CASSLGGQLVSYGYTF. The variable domain in full, with the rest retrieved from reference TRBV5-1 and TRBJ1-2, is KAGVTQTPRYLIKTRGQQVTLSCSPISGHRSVSWYQQTPGQGLQFLFEYFSETQRNKGNFPGRFSGRQFSNSRSEMNVSTLELGDSALYLCASSLGGQLVSYGYTFGSGTRLTVV.

The genes are TRBV7-2 and TRBJ2-4; 8 bases are a match to TRBD2. This CDR3 comprises 19 residues. V was clipped by 2 bases and J by 0 bases; unmatched bases: 12. Germline CDR1 SGHTA, CDR2 FQGNSA. CDR3 loop: CASSLSRGGTLLAKNIQYF. The CDR3 nucleotides are TGTGCCAGCAGCTTAAGCCGGGGGGGTACGCTTCTAGCCAAAAACATTCAGTACTTC.

The V gene is TRBV6-5, the J gene TRBJ2-7; the match to TRBD1 covers 8 bases. Germline-derived CDR1 and CDR2 are MNHEY and SVGAGI. The CDR3 loop spans 14 amino acids. V lost 6 bases, J lost 6 bases, and 10 bases stayed unmatched. Here the CDR3 reads CASSPGGASLEQYF. For the CDR3, the DNA is TGTGCCAGCAGCCCAGGGGGCGCTTCTCTCGAGCAGTACTTC.

The V and J genes are TRBV7-9 and TRBJ2-7; D unclear. CDR3 length: 17 amino acids. Trimming stripped 1 base from V and 5 bases from J, with 21 bases between. Germline values: CDR1 SEHNR, CDR2 FQNEAQ (reference sequence). CDR3: CASSLVGSRLVQDEQYF. As DNA, the CDR3 is TGTGCCAGCAGCTTAGTGGGCAGCAGGTTGGTCCAGGACGAGCAGTACTTC. Drawing the rest from reference TRBV7-9 and TRBJ2-7, the complete variable domain is DTGVSQNPRHKITKRGQNVTFRCDPISEHNRLYWYRQTLGQGPEFLTYFQNEAQLEKSRLLSDRFSAERPKGSFSTLEIQRTEQGDSAMYLCASSLVGSRLVQDEQYFGPGTRLTVT.

The chain is built from TRBV5-6 and TRBJ1-1; D uncertain. V was pared by 0 bases and J by 3 bases, with 3 bases between. Germline V gene sequence: CDR1 SGHDT, CDR2 YYEEEE. The CDR3 spans 12 residues. The CDR3 DNA sequence: TGTGCCAGCAGCTTGGCGGACACTGAAGCTTTCTTT. This encodes CASSLADTEAFF.

The genes are TRBV5-4 and TRBJ2-1; 9 nucleotides agree with TRBD2. In germline, CDR1 is SGHNT, CDR2 YYREEE (reference sequence). There are 16 residues in the CDR3. J was trimmed by 2 bases and V by 0 bases; bases with no gene match: 3. CDR3 in amino acids: CASSLAGGGAYNEQFF. For the CDR3, the DNA is TGTGCCAGCAGCTTGGCGGGCGGGGGGGCCTACAATGAGCAGTTCTTC. The full variable domain, rest sourced from reference TRBV5-4 and TRBJ2-1, is ETGVTQSPTHLIKTRGQQVTLRCSSQSGHNTVSWYQQALGQGPQFIFQYYREEENGRGNFPPRFSGLQFPNYSSELNVNALELDDSALYLCASSLAGGGAYNEQFFGPGTRLTVL.

The chain recombines TRBV21-1 with TRBJ2-3; the D call in the table, TRBD2, was not verified against the DNA. TRBV21-1 is marked as a pseudogene. This CDR3 has 16 amino acids. This chain's CDR3 is CASSKASTAGTDTQYF. Here the CDR3 DNA reads TGTGCCAGCAGCAAAGCCTCCACCGCCGGGACAGATACGCAGTATTTT.

V usage is TRBV10-2 and J usage is TRBJ2-5, with 7 bases fitting TRBD1. The CDR3 sequence is 17 residues long. The junction had 14 bases not matched to a gene; V was cut back by 2 bases and J by 5 bases. The germline V gene encodes CDR1 WSHSY and CDR2 SAAADI. CDR3 protein: CASSESRSRGTEETQYF. The CDR3 region has the DNA TGCGCCAGCAGTGAGAGCAGGAGCAGGGGGACGGAGGAGACCCAGTACTTC.

This rearrangement joins TRBV5-1 to TRBJ1-1; TRBD1 aligns across 8 bases. Germline V gene sequence: CDR1 SGHRS, CDR2 YFSETQ. The CDR3 is 15 amino acids. J gave up 3 bases and V 2 bases, and 6 bases lay outside the gene matches. Here the CDR3 reads CASSFRTGFDTEAFF. DNA of the CDR3: TGCGCCAGCAGCTTCAGGACAGGGTTTGACACTGAAGCTTTCTTT.

V is TRBV7-8 and J is TRBJ1-3; no definite D call. This CDR3 contains 16 residues. Germline CDR1 is SGHVS and CDR2 is FQNEAQ. V lost 5 bases, J lost 0 bases, and 14 bases lay in between. CDR3 region: CASSHLRGSSGNTIYF. The CDR3 nucleotides read TGTGCCAGCAGCCATCTGAGAGGGAGCTCTGGAAACACCATATATTTT.

The V call is TRBV7-2, the J call TRBJ1-3, with a tentative D call TRBD1 (6 bases). Deletions cut 0 bases from V and 0 bases from J, with 12 bases between. This CDR3 has 17 residues. Germline loops: CDR1 SGHTA, CDR2 FQGNSA. CDR3 DNA sequence: TGTGCCAGCAGCTTAGCCCCGACAGGAAACTCTGGAAACACCATATATTTT. It codes for CASSLAPTGNSGNTIYF.

The chain has TRBV7-3 and TRBJ2-1; D is undetermined. Germline CDR1 SGHTA, CDR2 FQGTGA. The CDR3 is 14 residues long. V was trimmed by 0 bases and J by 3 bases, leaving 6 bases between them. The CDR3 bases are TGTGCCAGCAGCTTAACAAACAACTACAATGAGCAGTTCTTC. It translates to CASSLTNNYNEQFF. Looking up the rest from reference TRBV7-3 and TRBJ2-1 gives the full variable domain: GAGVSQTPSNKVTEKGKYVELRCDPISGHTALYWYRQSLGQGPEFLIYFQGTGAADDSGLPNDRFFAVRPEGSVSTLKIQRTERGDSAVYLCASSLTNNYNEQFFGPGTRLTVL.

This chain connects TRBV27 to TRBJ2-5; 7 bases line up with TRBD1. The length of the CDR3 is 14 residues. CDR1 and CDR2 (germline): MNHEY, SMNVEV (reference sequence). V was clipped by 8 bases and J by 4 bases; unmatched bases: 10. The CDR3 reads CASAGTENRETQYF. CDR3 nucleotide sequence: TGTGCCAGCGCCGGGACAGAAAACCGAGAGACCCAGTACTTC.

The chain uses TRBV6-4 and TRBJ1-2; D unresolved. Per the germline V gene, CDR1 is MRHNA and CDR2 is SNTAGT. V shed 5 bases and J shed 0 bases, with 7 bases lying between them. The CDR3 runs 13 residues. Here the CDR3 reads CASSPEANYGYTF. In DNA form, the CDR3 reads TGTGCCAGCAGTCCTGAGGCTAACTATGGCTACACCTTC.

The chain has TRBV29-1 and TRBJ1-1; 7 bases are a match to TRBD1. Germline values: CDR1 SQVTM, CDR2 ANQGSEA. Germline trimming cut 6 bases from V and 1 base from J; bases unmatched to any gene: 5. This CDR3 spans 13 amino acids. In nucleotides, the CDR3 is TGCAGCGTCCTGACAGGGAGGAACACTGAAGCTTTCTTT. Translation: CSVLTGRNTEAFF.

This clone was found once. The chain employs TRBV2 and TRBJ1-5; no reliable D call. This CDR3 comprises 14 residues. The V and J ends lost 2 bases and 0 bases respectively, with 5 bases between them. Looked up from germline, CDR1 is SNHLY and CDR2 is FYNNEI. CDR3 in DNA: TGTGCCAGCAGTGAACTCCTTAGCAATCAGCCCCAGCATTTT. Translation gives CASSELLSNQPQHF.

This clone was seen only once. This sequence may be a read error, since a much larger clone differs from it by one base. The chain links TRBV30 to TRBJ1-2; TRBD1 aligns across 7 bases. Germline V gene sequence: CDR1 GTSNPN, CDR2 SVGIG (reference sequence). The CDR3 length is 12 residues. V trimming: 4 bases; J trimming: 2 bases; junction bases outside the gene matches: 1. CDR3 DNA: TGTGCCTGGACGACAGGGAACTATGGCTACACCTTC. Translated, it gives CAWTTGNYGYTF.